This T cell receptor (beta chain) was found in a study of T cell responses to AZD1222 COVID-19 vaccine. Some clones are missing from TCRdb's copy, which holds only in-frame ones; the method was immunoSEQ multiplex PCR. The sample comprises over 100,000 clones, over 75% of which are singletons, and roughly 13% rests with the top ten. This clone was counted between two and nine times. The source material was peripheral blood, sampled on day 0 of MenACWY control vaccination. This sequence was found in an adult in good health.

The CDR3 nucleotides read TGTGCCATCAGCGACCCTAGCGCCGTAACCTACGAGCAGTACTTC. Translating it yields CAISDPSAVTYEQYF. The chain recombines TRBV10-3 with TRBJ2-7; perhaps TRBD2 as D (6 bases). The V end was cut by 6 bases, the J end by 2 bases, with 17 bases between. CDR3 length: 15 residues. Germline CDR1 is ENHRY and CDR2 is SYGVKD.